This T cell receptor (beta chain) is drawn from a study of CD8+CD57+ T cells in acquired aplastic anemia. Study information: An average of approximately 3.2 ug of DNA was obtained from sorted CD4+ and CD8+ cells.

Findings and limits, study-wide: In common between the patients and the controls were approximately 28 CD8+ CDR3 sequences.

Regarding this clonotype: What it recognizes is unknown.

Patients picked for sequencing had shown CD8+CD57+ cell expansion detected by flow cytometry. The CDR3 length is 14 residues. CDR1 is SGHVS and CDR2 is FQNEAQ in the germline V gene. Trimming took 5 bases from V and 3 from J, leaving 12 bases between them. For CDR3 and TCR beta VDJ profiling, genomic DNA was the template used. In TCRdb, the reads were re-called with MiXCR into one record per CDR3 protein. The data hold about 150,000 distinct CDR3 sequences, with about 48% observed a single time. Source material: sorted CD4+, CD8+, or CD8+CD57+ T cells (not recorded which) from PBMCs. This sequence joins TRBV7-8 and TRBJ2-3; D may match TRBD1 or TRBD2 (5 bases each). The clonotype comes from a human donor with aplastic anemia. The CDR3 loop reads CASSLGAPTDTQYF. Written as DNA, the CDR3 is TGTGCCAGCAGCCTCGGGGCTCCAACAGATACGCAGTATTTT.